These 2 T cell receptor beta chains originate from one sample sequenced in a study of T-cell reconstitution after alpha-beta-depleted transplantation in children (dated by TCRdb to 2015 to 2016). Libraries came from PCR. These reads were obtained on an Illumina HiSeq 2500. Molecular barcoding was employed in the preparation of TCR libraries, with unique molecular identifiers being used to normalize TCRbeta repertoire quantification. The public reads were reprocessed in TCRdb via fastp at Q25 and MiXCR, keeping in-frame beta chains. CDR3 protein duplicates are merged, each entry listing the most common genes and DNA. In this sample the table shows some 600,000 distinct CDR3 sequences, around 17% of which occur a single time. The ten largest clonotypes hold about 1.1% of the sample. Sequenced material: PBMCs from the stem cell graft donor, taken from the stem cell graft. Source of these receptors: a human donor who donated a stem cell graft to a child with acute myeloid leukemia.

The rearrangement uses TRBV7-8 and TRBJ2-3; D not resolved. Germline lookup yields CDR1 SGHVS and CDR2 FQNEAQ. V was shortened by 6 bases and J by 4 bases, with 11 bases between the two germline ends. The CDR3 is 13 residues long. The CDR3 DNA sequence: TGTGCCAGCAGGCCCCGCATCCCAGATACGCAGTATTTT. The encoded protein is CASRPRIPDTQYF.

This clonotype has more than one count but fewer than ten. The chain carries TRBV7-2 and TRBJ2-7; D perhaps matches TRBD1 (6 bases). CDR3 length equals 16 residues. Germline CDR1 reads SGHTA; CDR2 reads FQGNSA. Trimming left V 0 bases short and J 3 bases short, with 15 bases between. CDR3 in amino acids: CASSLAHGDTLYEQYF. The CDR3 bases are TGTGCCAGCAGCTTAGCGCACGGGGACACCCTCTACGAGCAGTACTTC. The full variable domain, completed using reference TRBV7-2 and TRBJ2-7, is GAGVSQSPSNKVTEKGKDVELRCDPISGHTALYWYRQSLGQGLEFLIYFQGNSAPDKSGLPSDRFSAERTGGSVSTLTIQRTQQEDSAVYLCASSLAHGDTLYEQYFGPGTRLTVT.